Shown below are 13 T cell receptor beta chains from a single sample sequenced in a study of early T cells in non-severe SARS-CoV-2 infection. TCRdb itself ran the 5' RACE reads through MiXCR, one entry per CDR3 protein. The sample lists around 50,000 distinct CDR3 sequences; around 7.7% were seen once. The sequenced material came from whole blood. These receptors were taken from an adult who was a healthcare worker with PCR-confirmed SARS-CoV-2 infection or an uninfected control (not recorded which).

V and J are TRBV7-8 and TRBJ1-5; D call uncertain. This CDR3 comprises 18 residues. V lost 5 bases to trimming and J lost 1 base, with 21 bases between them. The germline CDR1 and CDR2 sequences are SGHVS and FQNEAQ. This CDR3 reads CASSPISGASVSNQPQHF. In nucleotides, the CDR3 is TGTGCCAGCAGCCCCATCTCAGGAGCCTCCGTAAGCAATCAGCCCCAGCATTTT.

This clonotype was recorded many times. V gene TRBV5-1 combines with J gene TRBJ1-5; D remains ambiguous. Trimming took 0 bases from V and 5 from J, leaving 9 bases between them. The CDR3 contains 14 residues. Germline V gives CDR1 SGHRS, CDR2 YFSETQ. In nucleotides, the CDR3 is TGCGCCAGCAGCTTGGGCGGGCCAGATCAGCCCCAGCATTTT. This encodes CASSLGGPDQPQHF.

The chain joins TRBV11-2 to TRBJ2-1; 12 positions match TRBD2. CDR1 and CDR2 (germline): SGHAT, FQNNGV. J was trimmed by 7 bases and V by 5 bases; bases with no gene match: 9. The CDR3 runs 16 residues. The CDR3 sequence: CASSPWLAGGPNEQFF. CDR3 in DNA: TGTGCCAGCAGCCCCTGGCTAGCGGGGGGGCCGAATGAGCAGTTCTTC.

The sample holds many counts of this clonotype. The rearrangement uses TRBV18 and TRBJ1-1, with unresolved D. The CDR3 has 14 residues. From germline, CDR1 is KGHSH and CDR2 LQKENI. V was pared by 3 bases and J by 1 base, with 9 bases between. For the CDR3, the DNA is TGTGCCAGCTCACCTGCGGCCCGGAACACTGAAGCTTTCTTT. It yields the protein CASSPAARNTEAFF.

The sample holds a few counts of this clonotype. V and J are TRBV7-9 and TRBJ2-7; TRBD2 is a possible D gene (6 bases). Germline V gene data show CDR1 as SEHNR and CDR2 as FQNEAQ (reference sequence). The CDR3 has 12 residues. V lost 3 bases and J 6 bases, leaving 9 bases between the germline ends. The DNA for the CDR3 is TGTGCCAGCAGCTTGACTAGTCGCGAGCAGTACTTC. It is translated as CASSLTSREQYF. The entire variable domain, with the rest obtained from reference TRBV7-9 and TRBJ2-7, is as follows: DTGVSQNPRHKITKRGQNVTFRCDPISEHNRLYWYRQTLGQGPEFLTYFQNEAQLEKSRLLSDRFSAERPKGSFSTLEIQRTEQGDSAMYLCASSLTSREQYFGPGTRLTVT.

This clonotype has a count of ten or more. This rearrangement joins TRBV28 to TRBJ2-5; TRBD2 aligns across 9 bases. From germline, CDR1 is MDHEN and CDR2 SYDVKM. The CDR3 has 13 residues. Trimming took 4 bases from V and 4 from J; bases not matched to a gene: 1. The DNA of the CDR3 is TGTGCCAGCAGTTCGACTAGCGGAGAGACCCAGTACTTC. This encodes CASSSTSGETQYF.

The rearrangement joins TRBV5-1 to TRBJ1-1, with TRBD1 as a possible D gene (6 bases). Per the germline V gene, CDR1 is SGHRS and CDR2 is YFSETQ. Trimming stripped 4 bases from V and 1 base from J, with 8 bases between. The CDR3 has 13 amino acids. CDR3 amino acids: CASSRDKNTEAFF. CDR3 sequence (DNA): TGCGCCAGCAGCCGGGACAAGAACACTGAAGCTTTCTTT.

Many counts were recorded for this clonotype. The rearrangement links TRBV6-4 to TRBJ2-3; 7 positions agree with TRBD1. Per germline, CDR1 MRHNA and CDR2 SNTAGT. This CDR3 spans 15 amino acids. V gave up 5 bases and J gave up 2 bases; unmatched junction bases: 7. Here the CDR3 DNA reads TGTGCCAGCAGTTCAGGGGACAGCGACACAGATACGCAGTATTTT. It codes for CASSSGDSDTDTQYF.

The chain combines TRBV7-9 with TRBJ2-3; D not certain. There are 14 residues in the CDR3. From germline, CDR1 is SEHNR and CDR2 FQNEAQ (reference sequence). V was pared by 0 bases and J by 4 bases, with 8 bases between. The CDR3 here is CASSLALGPDTQYF. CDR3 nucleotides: TGTGCCAGCAGCTTAGCGCTGGGTCCAGATACGCAGTATTTT.

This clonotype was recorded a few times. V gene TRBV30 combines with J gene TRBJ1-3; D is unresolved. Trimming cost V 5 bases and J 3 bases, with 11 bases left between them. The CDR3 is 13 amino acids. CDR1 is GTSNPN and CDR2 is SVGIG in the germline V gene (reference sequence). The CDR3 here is CAWVNAVGNTIYF. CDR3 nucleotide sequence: TGTGCCTGGGTCAATGCGGTTGGAAACACCATATATTTT.

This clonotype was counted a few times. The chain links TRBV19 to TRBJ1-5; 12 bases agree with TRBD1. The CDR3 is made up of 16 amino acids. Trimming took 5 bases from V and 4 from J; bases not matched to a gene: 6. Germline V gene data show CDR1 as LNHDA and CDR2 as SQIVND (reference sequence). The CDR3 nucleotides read TGTGCCAGTAGTGTGTGGGACAGGGGGCTTAATCAGCCCCAGCATTTT. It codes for CASSVWDRGLNQPQHF.

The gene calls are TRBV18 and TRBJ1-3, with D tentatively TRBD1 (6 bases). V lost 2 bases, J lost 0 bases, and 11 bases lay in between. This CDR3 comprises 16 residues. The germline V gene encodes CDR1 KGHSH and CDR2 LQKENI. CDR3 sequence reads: CASSPLGQTSGNTIYF. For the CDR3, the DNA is TGTGCCAGCTCACCATTGGGACAAACCTCTGGAAACACCATATATTTT.

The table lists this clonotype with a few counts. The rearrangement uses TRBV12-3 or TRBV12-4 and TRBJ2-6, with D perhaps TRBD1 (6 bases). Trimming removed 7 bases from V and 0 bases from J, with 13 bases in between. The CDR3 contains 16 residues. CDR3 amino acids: CASTPGQISGANVLTF. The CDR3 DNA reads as TGTGCCAGCACCCCAGGACAGATCTCTGGGGCCAACGTCCTGACTTTC.